Presented here are 19 T cell receptor beta chains from one specimen sequenced in a study of early T cells in non-severe SARS-CoV-2 infection. TCRdb used MiXCR to reprocess the 5' RACE reads, holding one entry per CDR3 protein. The sample includes tens of thousands of distinct CDR3 sequences, about 19% of them seen just once. Sequenced material: whole blood, taken at baseline. Receptor source: an adult who was a healthcare worker with PCR-confirmed SARS-CoV-2 infection or an uninfected control (not recorded which).

This chain connects TRBV6-5 to TRBJ1-1; 10 bases match TRBD1. Germline loops: CDR1 MNHEY, CDR2 SVGAGI. After removal of 0 bases from V and 4 bases from J, the junction contained 14 bases not matched to a gene. The CDR3 spans 19 residues. The DNA of the CDR3 is TGTGCCAGCAGTTACTCCCCTCCGGGACAGGGGAGAATTAGCACTGAAGCTTTCTTT. Its translation is CASSYSPPGQGRISTEAFF.

This clonotype was counted only a few times. The gene calls are TRBV13 and TRBJ1-1; TRBD1 agrees at 9 bases. The CDR3 has 14 residues. CDR1 is PRHDT, CDR2 FYEKMQ, per germline (reference sequence). The junction had 9 bases not matched to a gene; V was cut back by 6 bases and J by 7 bases. CDR3 sequence: CASSQTGGEVEAFF. CDR3 nucleotide sequence: TGTGCCAGCAGTCAGACAGGGGGGGAGGTTGAAGCTTTCTTT.

This clonotype occurred a few times. V is TRBV7-9 and J is TRBJ1-2; the D gene is possibly TRBD1 (5 bases). V lost 10 bases to trimming and J lost 8 bases, with 14 bases between them. Per the germline V gene, CDR1 is SEHNR and CDR2 is FQNEAQ (reference sequence). The CDR3 is 11 amino acids. This chain's CDR3 is CATQGSGGYTF. CDR3 in DNA: TGTGCCACTCAGGGTTCAGGAGGCTACACCTTC.

The chain joins TRBV27 to TRBJ2-1; TRBD2 agrees at 16 bases. Germline CDR1 MNHEY, CDR2 SMNVEV (reference sequence). J lost 3 bases, V lost 4 bases, and 9 bases had no gene match. This CDR3 spans 19 amino acids. CDR3 DNA: TGTGCCAGCAGTTCCATCTCGGGACTAGCGGGGGGGCTCTACAATGAGCAGTTCTTC. This encodes CASSSISGLAGGLYNEQFF.

The rearrangement uses TRBV28 and TRBJ2-7; 10 bases fit TRBD1. Germline V gene data show CDR1 as MDHEN and CDR2 as SYDVKM. CDR3 length: 15 amino acids. After removal of 3 bases from V and 4 bases from J, the junction contained 6 bases not matched to a gene. CDR3 in DNA: TGTGCCAGCAGTTTCACGACAGGGGGCGTTTACGAGCAGTACTTC. This encodes CASSFTTGGVYEQYF.

This clonotype was observed a handful of times. The chain couples TRBV29-1 to TRBJ2-5; maybe TRBD1 (6 bases). Trimming left V 6 bases short and J 1 base short, with 9 bases between. CDR1 and CDR2 (germline): SQVTM, ANQGSEA. CDR3 length equals 12 residues. The CDR3 bases are TGCAGCGTCCAGGGGTCCCAAGAGACCCAGTACTTC. It yields the protein CSVQGSQETQYF.

Many counts were recorded for this clonotype. V gene TRBV4-1 combines with J gene TRBJ2-5, with TRBD1 matching 9 bases. Germline values: CDR1 MGHRA, CDR2 YSYEKL. V lost 2 bases to trimming and J lost 4 bases; unmatched junction nucleotides: 2. The CDR3 runs to 14 residues. CDR3 sequence (DNA): TGCGCCAGCAGCCAATCGACAGGGGGAGAGACCCAGTACTTC. Translation gives CASSQSTGGETQYF.

The chain links TRBV11-2 to TRBJ1-3, with D possibly TRBD1 on 5 matching bases. V dropped 7 bases and J dropped 5 bases, with 18 bases sitting between them. Germline lookup yields CDR1 SGHAT and CDR2 FQNNGV. This CDR3 is built from 15 residues. The CDR3 DNA reads as TGTGCCAGCACCTTCTCAGGGACGGAGAGAAACACCATATATTTT. Translation gives CASTFSGTERNTIYF.

The V gene is TRBV6-6, the J gene TRBJ1-1, with 7 bases that match TRBD1. J was trimmed by 3 bases and V by 6 bases; bases with no gene match: 7. In germline, CDR1 is MNHNY, CDR2 SVGAGI (reference sequence). The CDR3 totals 14 residues. CDR3 bases: TGTGCCAGCAGCCCGGGACAGCGGTACACTGAAGCTTTCTTT. Amino acids: CASSPGQRYTEAFF.

This clonotype was counted between two and nine times. The CDR3: CASSLDDYGYTF. CDR3 bases: TGTGCCAGCAGCTTAGATGATTATGGCTACACCTTC. V usage is TRBV7-6 and J usage is TRBJ1-2; no clear D. V lost 1 base and J lost 5, with 5 bases in between. This CDR3 region has 12 residues. Germline V CDR1 and CDR2: SGHVS, FNYEAQ.

By share, this clonotype ranks as medium-sized. This chain joins TRBV7-2 and TRBJ1-1, with a possible D match to TRBD1 (5 bases). This CDR3 region has 11 residues. The germline gives CDR1 SGHTA, CDR2 FQGNSA. The V end was cut by 3 bases, the J end by 8 bases, with 7 bases between. CDR3 nucleotides: TGTGCCAGCAGCTTTAAGGGGGAAGCTTTCTTT. Translated, it gives CASSFKGEAFF.

This clonotype was seen many times. The chain links TRBV29-1 to TRBJ1-1; 7 nucleotides match TRBD1. Germline V gene data show CDR1 as SQVTM and CDR2 as ANQGSEA. The V gene end was trimmed by 7 bases and the J gene end by 3 bases; junction bases not matched to a gene: 8. The CDR3 is 13 amino acids. The CDR3 loop reads CSATGTADTEAFF. As DNA, the CDR3 is TGCAGCGCGACAGGGACCGCTGACACTGAAGCTTTCTTT.

In this sample, this clonotype turned up many times. The chain joins TRBV13 to TRBJ2-3, with 8 positions matching TRBD1. Trimming took 4 bases from V and 2 from J; bases not matched to a gene: 14. This CDR3 has 18 residues. Germline V gene sequence: CDR1 PRHDT, CDR2 FYEKMQ (reference sequence). DNA of the CDR3: TGTGCCAGCAGCTCGACAGGGGCATCGAGGGTTGACACAGATACGCAGTATTTT. Amino acids: CASSSTGASRVDTDTQYF.

This clonotype was counted once. The V call is TRBV6-5, the J call TRBJ1-1; D remains unclear. V was pared by 0 bases and J by 1 base, with 6 bases between. CDR3 length equals 14 residues. Germline assignment: CDR1 MNHEY and CDR2 SVGAGI. This CDR3 is CASSYSCPNTEAFF. In DNA, the CDR3 is TGTGCCAGCAGTTACTCGTGCCCGAACACTGAAGCTTTCTTT.

This chain connects TRBV9 to TRBJ2-5, with D unresolved. There are 15 residues in the CDR3. Trimming stripped 0 bases from V and 4 bases from J, with 13 bases between. Germline V gives CDR1 SGDLS, CDR2 YYNGEE. The CDR3 nucleotides read TGTGCCAGCAGCGTAGACGGGCTCCTGGGAGAGACCCAGTACTTC. This translates into CASSVDGLLGETQYF.

This chain joins TRBV9 and TRBJ1-1; D remains ambiguous. With 2 bases removed from V and 5 bases from J, the gap between germline ends came to 10 bases. The CDR3 spans 13 residues. Germline V gene data show CDR1 as SGDLS and CDR2 as YYNGEE. The CDR3 region is CASSVEGVTEAFF. The CDR3 bases are TGTGCCAGCAGCGTCGAGGGAGTTACTGAAGCTTTCTTT.

The chain couples TRBV6-9 to TRBJ1-4; tentatively, D is TRBD1 (5 bases). Germline-derived CDR1 and CDR2 are MNHGY and SVAAGI. V was shortened by 11 bases and J by 0 bases, with 10 bases between the two germline ends. The CDR3 has 13 residues. The CDR3 DNA is TGTGCCCCGACGGGACCAACTAATGAAAAACTGTTTTTT. This codes for CAPTGPTNEKLFF.

This clonotype was observed at least ten times. This chain connects TRBV5-1 to TRBJ2-5; TRBD2 aligns across 15 bases. J gave up 0 bases and V 0 bases, and 15 bases lay outside the gene matches. Looked up from germline, CDR1 is SGHRS and CDR2 is YFSETQ. The length of the CDR3 is 22 residues. CDR3 nucleotide sequence: TGCGCCAGCAGCTTGGGAGATCCCCGCGGGACTAGCGGGGGGACGTACCAAGAGACCCAGTACTTC. Its protein is CASSLGDPRGTSGGTYQETQYF.

The rearrangement joins TRBV12-5 to TRBJ2-1; 7 nucleotides agree with TRBD2. Trimming removed 0 bases from V and 8 bases from J; junction bases left unmatched: 13. CDR3 length equals 17 residues. The germline V gene encodes CDR1 LGHNT and CDR2 FRNRAP. The CDR3 spells CASGLVTRASGPDEQFF. The CDR3 DNA is TGTGCTAGTGGTTTGGTAACGAGGGCTAGCGGCCCCGATGAGCAGTTCTTC.